This T cell receptor beta chain emerged from a study of cytomegalovirus exposure and HLA in healthy donors. Whole-study context: The 120 or so validation repertoires used a platform that matched the one used for the roughly 650 first-cohort repertoires, as a later analysis reported. Findings of the study overall: A few chains tied to CMV proved CMV antigen-specific in vitro. Among TCR beta chains, those listed as cytomegalovirus-associated numbered some 160.

Remarks on this clone: Its antigen is unidentified.

V lost 11 bases, J lost 5 bases, and 15 bases lay in between. The CDR3 runs 12 residues. CDR1 ENHRY and CDR2 SYGVKD come from the germline V gene. Separate from the 666-subject first cohort, the roughly 120-subject validation cohort was the one that the donors belonged to. Only in-frame clones appear in the TCRdb table, and some are missing; sequencing was by immunoSEQ multiplex PCR. The sample lists some 170,000 clones; around 86% were seen once. This chain connects TRBV10-3 to TRBJ1-2; no clear D. The sequence came from a man aged 18 to 29 in good health and CMV-seropositive. Material for sequencing was PBMCs. The chain's CDR3 is CAVAGSAYGYTF. The CDR3 DNA reads TGTGCCGTGGCCGGGTCCGCTTATGGCTACACCTTC.